Listed below are T cell receptor beta chains from one sample, sequenced in a study of post-analysis software for immune sequencing data. TCRdb redid the calling of the PCR reads with MiXCR, one entry per CDR3 protein. This sample has over 150,000 distinct CDR3 sequences; 30% occur once, and the top ten carry about 1.6%. The sequenced sample consisted of blood. Source of these receptors: a girl between 5 and 17 years old with multiple sclerosis. CDR3s include the opening cysteine and the closing phenylalanine or tryptophan.

j_gene: TRBJ2-7
v_gene: TRBV5-1
CDR3aa: CASSLGGVREQYF

j_gene: TRBJ2-4
v_gene: TRBV6-5
CDR3aa: CASSYVPLAKNIQYF

j_gene: TRBJ1-1
v_gene: TRBV27
CDR3aa: CASRPSHSVTEAFF

j_gene: TRBJ1-2
v_gene: TRBV12-3/TRBV12-4
CDR3aa: CASSPIQGNLGYTF

j_gene: TRBJ2-3
v_gene: TRBV6-6
CDR3aa: CASRERGGGTDTQYF

j_gene: TRBJ2-7
v_gene: TRBV5-1
CDR3aa: CASSHSGGAYEQYF

j_gene: TRBJ2-1
v_gene: TRBV5-5
CDR3aa: CASSLGQANEQFF

j_gene: TRBJ1-1
v_gene: TRBV7-9
CDR3aa: CASSTAGRSFF

j_gene: TRBJ1-2
v_gene: TRBV5-1
CDR3aa: CASSPGRQDYGYTF

j_gene: TRBJ2-1
v_gene: TRBV7-8
CDR3aa: CASSFLGINSGINEQFF

j_gene: TRBJ2-7
v_gene: TRBV6-2/TRBV6-3
CDR3aa: CASSSRDRPLDEQYF

j_gene: TRBJ2-7
v_gene: TRBV20-1
CDR3aa: CSASGVYEQYF

j_gene: TRBJ2-7
v_gene: TRBV12-3/TRBV12-4
CDR3aa: CASSLSTGWHEQYF

j_gene: TRBJ1-1
v_gene: TRBV6-5
CDR3aa: CASSRESEAFF

j_gene: TRBJ2-3
v_gene: TRBV12-3/TRBV12-4
CDR3aa: CASSLRGGKGDAQYF

j_gene: TRBJ2-7
v_gene: TRBV11-2
CDR3aa: CASSYGLAGYEQYF

j_gene: TRBJ2-5
v_gene: TRBV27
CDR3aa: CASSFSGRDQETQYF

j_gene: TRBJ1-1
v_gene: TRBV20-1
CDR3aa: CSARAARSFQAFF

j_gene: TRBJ2-1
v_gene: TRBV23-1
CDR3aa: CASSQSRRGGTGEQFF

j_gene: TRBJ1-5
v_gene: TRBV10-3
CDR3aa: CAISPSGEGQPQHF

j_gene: TRBJ2-7
v_gene: TRBV28
CDR3aa: CATLLAGYYEQYF

j_gene: TRBJ1-2
v_gene: TRBV19
CDR3aa: CASSRQAYGYTF